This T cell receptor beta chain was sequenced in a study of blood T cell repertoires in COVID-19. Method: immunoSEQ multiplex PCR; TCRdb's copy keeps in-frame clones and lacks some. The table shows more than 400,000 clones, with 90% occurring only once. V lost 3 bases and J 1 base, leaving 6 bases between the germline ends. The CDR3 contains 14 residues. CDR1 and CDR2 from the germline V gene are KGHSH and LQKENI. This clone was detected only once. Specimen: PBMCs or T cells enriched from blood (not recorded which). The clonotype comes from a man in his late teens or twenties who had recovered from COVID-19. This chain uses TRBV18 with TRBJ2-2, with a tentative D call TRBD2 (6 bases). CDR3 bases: TGTGCCAGCTCACCGGAGGGGAACACCGGGGAGCTGTTTTTT. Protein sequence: CASSPEGNTGELFF.